A single sample is the source of the 14 T cell receptor beta chains below, sequenced in a study of shared clonotypes between healthy human individuals. Positively selected for CCR7, the CD45RO-negative cells used as naive CD8 cells excluded terminally differentiated effector memory CD45RA+ cells. The repertoire was sequenced with immunoSEQ multiplex PCR; TCRdb's copy has only in-frame clones and lacks some. Among approximately 840,000 clones listed, approximately 96% were seen once. The sample comprised naive CD8+ T cells sorted from blood. The receptors here all came from a man in his thirties or forties in good health.

The chain combines TRBV18 with TRBJ2-1; D not certain. The CDR3 is 14 amino acids. From germline, CDR1 is KGHSH and CDR2 LQKENI. The germline V and J ends were trimmed by 0 bases and 5 bases, with 8 bases remaining between them. DNA of the CDR3: TGTGCCAGCTCACCACCGAACGTAAACAATGAGCAGTTCTTC. Encoded protein: CASSPPNVNNEQFF.

This chain links TRBV11-3 with TRBJ2-3, with 13 bases that match TRBD2. Germline trimming cut 5 bases from V and 3 bases from J; bases unmatched to any gene: 11. CDR1 and CDR2 (germline): SGHNT, YENEEA. There are 18 residues in the CDR3. CDR3 nucleotides: TGTGCCAGCAGCACGGGACTAGCGGGATCTCCTCAAACAGATACGCAGTATTTT. Protein product: CASSTGLAGSPQTDTQYF. Full variable domain (missing parts from reference TRBV11-3 and TRBJ2-3): EAGVVQSPRYKIIEKKQPVAFWCNPISGHNTLYWYLQNLGQGPELLIRYENEEAVDDSQLPKDRFSAERLKGVDSTLKIQPAELGDSAVYLCASSTGLAGSPQTDTQYFGPGTRLTVL.

V usage is TRBV5-1 and J usage is TRBJ2-1, with D perhaps being TRBD1 or TRBD2 (5 bases each). The CDR3 totals 15 residues. Germline-derived CDR1 and CDR2 are SGHRS and YFSETQ. Trimming stripped 7 bases from V and 1 base from J, with 15 bases between. As DNA, the CDR3 is TGCGCCAGCTCACCCGAGTGGGGGTCCTACAATGAGCAGTTCTTC. Protein sequence: CASSPEWGSYNEQFF.

The chain combines TRBV2 with TRBJ2-1; 8 bases line up with TRBD2. The germline CDR1 and CDR2 sequences are SNHLY and FYNNEI. The CDR3 has 13 residues. The ends lost 9 bases at V and 5 bases at J; junction bases unmatched: 6. CDR3: CASPGGPDNEQFF. CDR3 bases: TGTGCCAGTCCGGGAGGGCCCGACAATGAGCAGTTCTTC.

The chain carries TRBV7-6 and TRBJ2-7, with 7 bases identical to TRBD1. Trimming cost V 1 base and J 1 base; bases outside gene matches: 4. The CDR3 has 15 residues. Germline CDR1 reads SGHVS; CDR2 reads FNYEAQ. CDR3 sequence: CASSLGQGSSYEQYF. The CDR3 bases are TGTGCCAGCAGCTTAGGACAGGGAAGTTCCTACGAGCAGTACTTC.

The gene calls are TRBV13 and TRBJ2-3; a weak D match, TRBD2 (5 bases). V gave up 5 bases and J gave up 8 bases, with 20 bases separating them. The germline gives CDR1 PRHDT, CDR2 FYEKMQ (reference sequence). The CDR3 is made up of 15 amino acids. The CDR3 sequence: CASSRPVEARGTQYF. In nucleotides, the CDR3 is TGTGCCAGCAGCCGCCCCGTGGAGGCCAGAGGTACGCAGTATTTT.

The chain links TRBV7-9 to TRBJ2-2, with 7 bases aligning to TRBD1. Trimming removed 5 bases from V and 0 bases from J; junction bases left unmatched: 6. The CDR3 is 16 residues long. CDR1 is SEHNR, CDR2 FQNEAQ, per germline (reference sequence). The CDR3 is CASSLPGTANTGELFF. CDR3 coding DNA: TGTGCCAGCAGCCTCCCCGGGACAGCGAACACCGGGGAGCTGTTTTTT.

V gene TRBV7-9 combines with J gene TRBJ2-7; TRBD1 matches 7 bases. Per germline, CDR1 SEHNR and CDR2 FQNEAQ (reference sequence). With 5 bases clipped from V and 2 bases from J, the junction kept 12 bases outside the gene matches. The CDR3 is 16 residues long. CDR3 residues: CASSPLGETGPYEQYF. CDR3 bases: TGTGCCAGCAGCCCCCTGGGGGAGACAGGGCCCTACGAGCAGTACTTC.

The table lists this clone with a count of one. V usage is TRBV4-3 and J usage is TRBJ2-1; TRBD1 matches 9 bases. This CDR3 region has 14 residues. The ends lost 4 bases at V and 8 bases at J; junction bases unmatched: 6. From germline, CDR1 is LGHNA and CDR2 YSLEER. The CDR3 sequence is CASSLGTGIDEQFF. CDR3 bases: TGCGCCAGCAGCCTCGGGACAGGGATTGATGAGCAGTTCTTC.

V usage is TRBV18 and J usage is TRBJ2-1, with 14 bases lining up with TRBD2. CDR1 is KGHSH and CDR2 is LQKENI in the germline V gene. CDR3 length: 17 residues. Unmatched junction bases numbered 7, after V lost 3 bases and J lost 6 bases. This chain's CDR3 is CASSPPIGLAGGNEQFF. CDR3 nucleotide sequence: TGTGCCAGCTCACCGCCGATTGGACTAGCGGGAGGCAATGAGCAGTTCTTC. The full variable domain, with the rest looked up from reference TRBV18 and TRBJ2-1, is NAGVMQNPRHLVRRRGQEARLRCSPMKGHSHVYWYRQLPEEGLKFMVYLQKENIIDESGMPKERFSAEFPKEGPSILRIQQVVRGDSAAYFCASSPPIGLAGGNEQFFGPGTRLTVL.

This rearrangement joins TRBV7-2 to TRBJ2-5; 9 bases line up with TRBD2. V lost 4 bases and J lost 5; bases outside the gene matches: 14. Germline values: CDR1 SGHTA, CDR2 FQGNSA. This CDR3 region has 17 residues. This CDR3 reads CASSSIAGVTRGETQYF. The CDR3 bases are TGTGCCAGCAGCTCAATAGCGGGAGTTACCCGGGGGGAGACCCAGTACTTC.

V and J are TRBV13 and TRBJ2-1; 14 bases are shared with TRBD2. This CDR3 is 18 amino acids long. J lost 8 bases, V lost 5 bases, and 14 bases had no gene match. The germline V gene encodes CDR1 PRHDT and CDR2 FYEKMQ (reference sequence). In nucleotides, the CDR3 is TGTGCCAGCAGCGTCGGCCCCCCGACTAGCGGGAGGGGTTATGAGCAGTTCTTC. It is translated as CASSVGPPTSGRGYEQFF.

The V call is TRBV4-1, the J call TRBJ1-1; D is ambiguous. With 1 base removed from V and 4 bases from J, the gap between germline ends came to 10 bases. The CDR3 contains 14 residues. Germline V CDR1 and CDR2: MGHRA, YSYEKL. The CDR3 here is CASSQVLGFTEAFF. CDR3 coding DNA: TGCGCCAGCAGCCAAGTGTTAGGGTTCACTGAAGCTTTCTTT.

The rearrangement uses TRBV11-2 and TRBJ1-1; D remains unclear. V lost 3 bases and J lost 4, with 9 bases in between. This CDR3 is built from 13 residues. Germline loops: CDR1 SGHAT, CDR2 FQNNGV. The CDR3 loop reads CASSFFEGTEAFF. CDR3 nucleotides: TGTGCCAGCAGCTTCTTTGAGGGCACTGAAGCTTTCTTT. Full variable domain (remainder filled in from reference TRBV11-2 and TRBJ1-1): EAGVAQSPRYKIIEKRQSVAFWCNPISGHATLYWYQQILGQGPKLLIQFQNNGVVDDSQLPKDRFSAERLKGVDSTLKIQPAKLEDSAVYLCASSFFEGTEAFFGQGTRLTVV.